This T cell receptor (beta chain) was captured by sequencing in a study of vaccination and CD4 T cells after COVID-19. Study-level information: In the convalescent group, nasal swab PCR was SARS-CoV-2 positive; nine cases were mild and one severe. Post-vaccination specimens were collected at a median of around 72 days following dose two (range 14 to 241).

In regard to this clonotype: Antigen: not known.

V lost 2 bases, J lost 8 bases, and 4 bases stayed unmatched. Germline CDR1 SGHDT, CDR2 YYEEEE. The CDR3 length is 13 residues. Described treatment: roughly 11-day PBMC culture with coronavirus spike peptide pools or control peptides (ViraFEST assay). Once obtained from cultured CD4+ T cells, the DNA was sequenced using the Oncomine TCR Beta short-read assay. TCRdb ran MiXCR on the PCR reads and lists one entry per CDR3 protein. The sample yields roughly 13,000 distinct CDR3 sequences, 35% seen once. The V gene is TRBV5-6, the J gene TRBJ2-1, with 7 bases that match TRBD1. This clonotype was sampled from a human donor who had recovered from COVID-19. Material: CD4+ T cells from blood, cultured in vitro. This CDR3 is CASSLRQGHEQFF. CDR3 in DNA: TGTGCCAGCAGCTTACGACAGGGCCATGAGCAGTTCTTC. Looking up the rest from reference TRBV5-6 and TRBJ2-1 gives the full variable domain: DAGVTQSPTHLIKTRGQQVTLRCSPKSGHDTVSWYQQALGQGPQFIFQYYEEEERQRGNFPDRFSGHQFPNYSSELNVNALLLGDSALYLCASSLRQGHEQFFGPGTRLTVL.